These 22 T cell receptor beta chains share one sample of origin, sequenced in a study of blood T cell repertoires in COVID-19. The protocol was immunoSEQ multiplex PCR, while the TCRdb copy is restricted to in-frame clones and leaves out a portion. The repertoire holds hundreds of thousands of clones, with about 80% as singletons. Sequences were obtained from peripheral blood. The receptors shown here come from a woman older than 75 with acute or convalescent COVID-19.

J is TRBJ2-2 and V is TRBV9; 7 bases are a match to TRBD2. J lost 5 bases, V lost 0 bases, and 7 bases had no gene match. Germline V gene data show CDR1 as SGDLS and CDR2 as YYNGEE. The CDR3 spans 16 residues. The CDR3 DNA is TGTGCCAGCAGCGTAGAGTATACCGGGGGGACCGGGGAGCTGTTTTTT. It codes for CASSVEYTGGTGELFF.

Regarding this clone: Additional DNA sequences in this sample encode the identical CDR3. The CDR3 sequence: CASSQAGTGSNQPQHF. Here the CDR3 DNA reads TGTGCCAGCAGCCAAGCAGGGACAGGGTCCAATCAGCCCCAGCATTTT. The rearrangement uses TRBV3-1 (or the pseudogene TRBV3-2) and TRBJ1-5; 9 nucleotides align to TRBD1. The CDR3 loop spans 16 amino acids. Germline-derived CDR1 and CDR2 are LGHDT and YNNKEL (reference sequence). Germline trimming cut 1 base from V and 3 bases from J; bases unmatched to any gene: 4.

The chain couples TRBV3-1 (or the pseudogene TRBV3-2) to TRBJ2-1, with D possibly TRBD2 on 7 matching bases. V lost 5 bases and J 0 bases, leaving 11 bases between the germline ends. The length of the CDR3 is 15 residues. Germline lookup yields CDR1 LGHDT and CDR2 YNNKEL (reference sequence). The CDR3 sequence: CASSKGGDSYNEQFF. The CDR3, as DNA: TGTGCCAGCAGCAAGGGGGGGGACTCCTACAATGAGCAGTTCTTC.

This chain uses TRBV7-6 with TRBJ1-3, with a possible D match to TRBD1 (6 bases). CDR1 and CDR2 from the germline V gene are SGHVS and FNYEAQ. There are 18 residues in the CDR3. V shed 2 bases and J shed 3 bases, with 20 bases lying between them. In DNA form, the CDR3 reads TGTGCCAGCAGCTTACGGGCCCGGGGGGCAGTCAATGGAAACACCATATATTTT. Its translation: CASSLRARGAVNGNTIYF.

CDR3 bases: TGTGCCAGCAGCTTGATAGGACTTAATGAAAAACTGTTTTTT. Its protein is CASSLIGLNEKLFF. V usage is TRBV5-6 and J usage is TRBJ1-4; D call uncertain. Trimming took 1 base from V and 4 from J, leaving 8 bases between them. Per germline, CDR1 SGHDT and CDR2 YYEEEE. The CDR3 is 14 amino acids.

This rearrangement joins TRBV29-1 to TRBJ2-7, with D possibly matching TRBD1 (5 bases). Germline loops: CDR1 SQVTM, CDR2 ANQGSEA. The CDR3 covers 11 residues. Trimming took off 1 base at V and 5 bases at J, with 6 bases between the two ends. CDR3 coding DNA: TGCAGCGTTGAAGTAGGGGACGAGCAGTACTTC. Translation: CSVEVGDEQYF.

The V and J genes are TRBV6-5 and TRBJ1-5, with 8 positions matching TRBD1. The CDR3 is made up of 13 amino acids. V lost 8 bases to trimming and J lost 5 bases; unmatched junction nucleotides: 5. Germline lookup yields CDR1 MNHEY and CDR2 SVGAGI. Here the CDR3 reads CASRDRPHQPQHF. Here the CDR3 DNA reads TGTGCCAGCCGGGACAGGCCCCATCAGCCCCAGCATTTT.

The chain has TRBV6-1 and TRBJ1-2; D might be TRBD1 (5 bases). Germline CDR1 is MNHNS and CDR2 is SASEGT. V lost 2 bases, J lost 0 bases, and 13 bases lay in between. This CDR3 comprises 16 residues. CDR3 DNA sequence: TGTGCCAGCAGTGAAAGGGGCAGCACAGCTAACTATGGCTACACCTTC. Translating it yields CASSERGSTANYGYTF.

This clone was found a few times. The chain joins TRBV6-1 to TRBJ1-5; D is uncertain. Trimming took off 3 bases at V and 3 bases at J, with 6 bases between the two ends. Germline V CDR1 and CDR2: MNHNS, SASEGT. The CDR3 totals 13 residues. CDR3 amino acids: CASSDLNNQPQHF. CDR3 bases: TGTGCCAGCAGTGACCTAAACAATCAGCCCCAGCATTTT.

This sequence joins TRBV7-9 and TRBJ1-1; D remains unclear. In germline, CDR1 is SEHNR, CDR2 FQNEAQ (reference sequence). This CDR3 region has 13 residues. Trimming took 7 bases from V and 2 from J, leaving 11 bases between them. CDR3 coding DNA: TGTGCCAGCACCTATACAGTAAACACTGAAGCTTTCTTT. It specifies CASTYTVNTEAFF.

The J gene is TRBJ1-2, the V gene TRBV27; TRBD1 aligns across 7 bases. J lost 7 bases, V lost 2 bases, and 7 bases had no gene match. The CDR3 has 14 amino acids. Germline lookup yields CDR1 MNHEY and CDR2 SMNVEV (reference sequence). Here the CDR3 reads CASSLRGTAGGYTF. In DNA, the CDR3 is TGTGCCAGCAGTTTAAGGGGGACAGCCGGTGGCTACACCTTC.

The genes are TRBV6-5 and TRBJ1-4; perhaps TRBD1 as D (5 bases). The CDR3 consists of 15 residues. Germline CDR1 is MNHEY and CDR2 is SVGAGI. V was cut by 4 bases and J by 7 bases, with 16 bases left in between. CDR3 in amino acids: CASSSGQGITEKLFF. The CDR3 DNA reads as TGTGCCAGCAGTTCCGGCCAGGGCATTACTGAAAAACTGTTTTTT.

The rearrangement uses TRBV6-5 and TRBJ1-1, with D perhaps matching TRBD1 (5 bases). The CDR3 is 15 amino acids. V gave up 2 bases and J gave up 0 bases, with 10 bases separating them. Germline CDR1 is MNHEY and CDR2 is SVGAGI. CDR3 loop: CASSYDRPMNTEAFF. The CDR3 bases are TGTGCCAGCAGTTACGACAGACCCATGAACACTGAAGCTTTCTTT.

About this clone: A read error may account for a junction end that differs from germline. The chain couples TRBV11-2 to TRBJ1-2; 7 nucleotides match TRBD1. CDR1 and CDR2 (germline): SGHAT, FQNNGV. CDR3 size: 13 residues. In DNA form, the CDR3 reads TGTGCCAGCAGCTTCAGAGGGGACAGTATCCCTCTATTC. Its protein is CASSFRGDSIPLF.

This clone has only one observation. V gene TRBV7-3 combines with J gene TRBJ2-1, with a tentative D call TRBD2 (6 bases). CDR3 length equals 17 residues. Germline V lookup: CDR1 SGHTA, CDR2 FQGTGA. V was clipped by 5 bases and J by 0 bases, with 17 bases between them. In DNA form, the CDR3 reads TGTGCCAGCAGCCCCTACGGGACTGGGGGCTCCTACAATGAGCAGTTCTTC. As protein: CASSPYGTGGSYNEQFF.

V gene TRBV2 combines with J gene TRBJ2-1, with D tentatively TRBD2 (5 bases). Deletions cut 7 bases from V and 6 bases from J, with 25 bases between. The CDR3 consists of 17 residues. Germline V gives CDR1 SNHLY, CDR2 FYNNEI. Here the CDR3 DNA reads TGTGCCAGCAATAGGTTTGCTAGCACTTTATCTACCAATGAGCAGTTCTTC. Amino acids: CASNRFASTLSTNEQFF.

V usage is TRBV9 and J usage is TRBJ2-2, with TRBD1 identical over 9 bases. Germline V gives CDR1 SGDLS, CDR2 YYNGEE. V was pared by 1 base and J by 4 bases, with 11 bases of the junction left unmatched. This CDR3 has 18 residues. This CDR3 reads CASSVTLPGQGGTGELFF. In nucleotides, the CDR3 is TGTGCCAGCAGCGTAACGCTCCCGGGACAGGGAGGCACCGGGGAGCTGTTTTTT. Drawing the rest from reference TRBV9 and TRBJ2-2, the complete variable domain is DSGVTQTPKHLITATGQRVTLRCSPRSGDLSVYWYQQSLDQGLQFLIQYYNGEERAKGNILERFSAQQFPDLHSELNLSSLELGDSALYFCASSVTLPGQGGTGELFFGEGSRLTVL.

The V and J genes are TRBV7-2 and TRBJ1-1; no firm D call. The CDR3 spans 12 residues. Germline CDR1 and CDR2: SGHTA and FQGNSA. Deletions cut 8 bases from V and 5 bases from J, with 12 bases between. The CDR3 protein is CASFYGGTEAFF. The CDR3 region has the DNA TGTGCCAGCTTTTACGGAGGGACTGAAGCTTTCTTT.

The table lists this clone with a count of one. The CDR3 DNA reads as TGTGCCACGTCTGGACAGACAAACCCAACTAATGAAAAACTGTTTTTT. Translated: CATSGQTNPTNEKLFF. V usage is TRBV2 and J usage is TRBJ1-4, with D possibly matching TRBD1 (6 bases). Per the germline V gene, CDR1 is SNHLY and CDR2 is FYNNEI. The CDR3 consists of 16 residues. V was shortened by 10 bases and J by 0 bases, with 18 bases between the two germline ends.

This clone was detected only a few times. The CDR3 DNA follows: TGCGCCAGCAGCTTGAGTATAGGGGGAGGGGACAATGAGCAGTTCTTC. Protein: CASSLSIGGGDNEQFF. The chain uses TRBV5-1 and TRBJ2-1; tentative D call: TRBD2 (7 bases). The germline CDR1 and CDR2 sequences are SGHRS and YFSETQ. V was clipped by 1 base and J by 5 bases, with 16 bases between them. The length of the CDR3 is 16 residues.

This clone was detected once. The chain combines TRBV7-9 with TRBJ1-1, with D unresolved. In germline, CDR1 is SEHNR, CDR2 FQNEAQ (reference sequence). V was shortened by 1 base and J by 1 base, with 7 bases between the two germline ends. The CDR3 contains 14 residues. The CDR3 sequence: CASSLVEGNTEAFF. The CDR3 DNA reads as TGTGCCAGCAGCTTAGTGGAGGGGAACACTGAAGCTTTCTTT.

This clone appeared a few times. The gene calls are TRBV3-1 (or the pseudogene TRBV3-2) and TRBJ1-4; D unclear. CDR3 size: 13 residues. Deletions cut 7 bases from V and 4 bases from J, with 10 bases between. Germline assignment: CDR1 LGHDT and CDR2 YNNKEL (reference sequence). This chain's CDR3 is CASTSSSNEKLFF. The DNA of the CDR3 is TGTGCCAGCACCTCGAGTAGTAATGAAAAACTGTTTTTT.